The 16 T cell receptor beta chains below come from one sample, sequenced in a study of T cell changes during pregnancy in multiple sclerosis. The repertoire was sequenced with immunoSEQ multiplex PCR; TCRdb's copy has only in-frame clones and lacks some. The sample contains approximately 69,000 clones, approximately 90% of which appear only once. This specimen was peripheral blood, taken in the second trimester of pregnancy. All receptors come from a female donor in good health, enrolled as a control in a pregnancy study.

This clone has just one count. This sequence joins TRBV7-2 and TRBJ1-1; TRBD1 matches 7 bases. The CDR3 length is 14 residues. CDR1 is SGHTA, CDR2 FQGNSA, per germline. V was pared by 3 bases and J by 1 base, with 2 bases of the junction left unmatched. CDR3 loop: CASSFRDRNTEAFF. CDR3 sequence (DNA): TGTGCCAGCAGCTTCCGGGACAGGAACACTGAAGCTTTCTTT.

V usage is TRBV4-2 and J usage is TRBJ1-1, with D unclear. Germline V gene data show CDR1 as LGHNA and CDR2 as YNFKEQ. CDR3 size: 15 residues. Trimming removed 0 bases at V and 5 bases at J, with 13 bases between. DNA for the CDR3: TGTGCCAGCAGCCAAGAATATCGGGGTAGGACTGAAGCTTTCTTT. Its translation: CASSQEYRGRTEAFF.

This chain joins TRBV5-4 and TRBJ2-6; 7 bases map to TRBD2. The CDR3 runs to 13 residues. The ends lost 1 base at V and 19 bases at J; junction bases unmatched: 11. Germline-derived CDR1 and CDR2 are SGHNT and YYREEE (reference sequence). As DNA, the CDR3 is TGTGCCAGCAGCTTGCCTGGGGGGGGGTTGGGAACTTTC. As protein: CASSLPGGGLGTF.

The chain has TRBV6-6 and TRBJ1-5; D not resolved. Looked up from germline, CDR1 is MNHNY and CDR2 is SVGAGI (reference sequence). The CDR3 runs to 11 residues. The V gene lost 4 bases and the J gene lost 11 bases, with 9 bases spanning the gap. The CDR3 loop is CASSSPTAQHF. CDR3 nucleotides: TGTGCCAGCAGTTCACCCACGGCCCAGCATTTT.

This clone appeared a single time. The chain recombines TRBV2 with TRBJ1-5, with D unresolved. V lost 8 bases to trimming and J lost 8 bases, with 19 bases between them. CDR1 and CDR2 (germline): SNHLY, FYNNEI. This CDR3 region has 14 residues. CDR3 protein: CASRPTRLSKPQHF. The CDR3 region has the DNA TGTGCCAGCCGTCCGACTCGGTTGAGTAAGCCCCAGCATTTT.

This chain's CDR3 is CAISERQSYEQYF. In DNA form, the CDR3 reads TGTGCCATCAGTGAAAGACAGTCCTACGAGCAGTACTTC. The chain uses TRBV10-3 and TRBJ2-7; D may be TRBD1 (5 bases). The CDR3 is 13 residues long. Germline CDR1 is ENHRY and CDR2 is SYGVKD. V gave up 3 bases and J gave up 1 base, with 7 bases separating them.

The chain is built from TRBV7-2 and TRBJ2-5, with 9 bases that match TRBD2. J was trimmed by 3 bases and V by 6 bases; bases with no gene match: 14. The CDR3 covers 17 residues. Germline CDR1 reads SGHTA; CDR2 reads FQGNSA. The chain's CDR3 is CASSSSLLAGRKETQYF. CDR3 in DNA: TGTGCCAGCAGTTCTAGCTTGCTAGCGGGGCGAAAAGAGACCCAGTACTTC.

This chain uses TRBV9 with TRBJ2-3; 10 bases align to TRBD1. The CDR3 is 15 amino acids. The trim removed 2 bases at V and 4 bases at J, leaving 4 bases unmatched. CDR1 is SGDLS, CDR2 YYNGEE, per germline. The CDR3 sequence: CASSVTGGAADTQYF. As DNA, the CDR3 is TGTGCCAGCAGCGTGACAGGGGGCGCGGCAGATACGCAGTATTTT.

The chain joins TRBV7-9 to TRBJ2-1; no definite D call. Germline lookup yields CDR1 SEHNR and CDR2 FQNEAQ (reference sequence). There are 13 residues in the CDR3. Deletions cut 5 bases from V and 7 bases from J, with 12 bases between. The CDR3 DNA reads as TGTGCCAGCAGCACATCTCCTTTGAATGAGCAGTTCTTC. As protein: CASSTSPLNEQFF.

The CDR3 sequence is CASSPGISYGYTF. In nucleotides, the CDR3 is TGTGCCAGCAGCCCCGGGATATCCTATGGCTACACCTTC. The genes are TRBV7-2 and TRBJ1-2; D gene uncertain. The V end was cut by 5 bases, the J end by 4 bases, with 11 bases between. The CDR3 is made up of 13 amino acids. Germline CDR1 SGHTA, CDR2 FQGNSA.

The rearrangement joins TRBV6-5 to TRBJ1-2; TRBD1 matches at 9 bases. The germline V gene has CDR1 MNHEY and CDR2 SVGAGI. This CDR3 is built from 15 residues. V shed 2 bases and J 6 bases; nucleotides not matched to a gene: 7. The CDR3 spells CASSYTTGGGHGYTF. DNA of the CDR3: TGTGCCAGCAGTTACACGACAGGGGGTGGGCATGGCTACACCTTC.

The V and J genes are TRBV12-5 and TRBJ1-1, with 8 bases identical to TRBD1. In germline, CDR1 is LGHNT, CDR2 FRNRAP. The length of the CDR3 is 17 residues. The trim removed 5 bases at V and 2 bases at J, leaving 13 bases unmatched. This CDR3 is CASGPVPAGGINTEAFF. Written as DNA, the CDR3 is TGTGCTAGTGGTCCCGTTCCTGCAGGGGGCATCAACACTGAAGCTTTCTTT.

This clone has a handful of counts. The chain couples TRBV20-1 to TRBJ1-5, with no clear D. Germline loops: CDR1 DFQATT, CDR2 SNEGSKA (reference sequence). Trimming took off 3 bases at V and 6 bases at J, with 6 bases between the two ends. CDR3 length: 11 residues. CDR3 DNA sequence: TGCAGTGCTAGTGAGGGTCAGCCCCAGCATTTT. This sequence encodes CSASEGQPQHF.

The chain links TRBV6-1 to TRBJ1-2; D is unclear. Germline V gene sequence: CDR1 MNHNS, CDR2 SASEGT. The CDR3 covers 12 residues. Trimming took 2 bases from V and 8 from J, leaving 9 bases between them. CDR3 sequence reads: CASSELGGGYTF. The CDR3 DNA reads TGTGCCAGCAGTGAACTGGGAGGCGGCTACACCTTC.

V and J are TRBV7-8 and TRBJ2-1; D may be TRBD2 (6 bases). Trimming cost V 0 bases and J 1 base, with 10 bases left between them. Germline CDR1 reads SGHVS; CDR2 reads FQNEAQ. The length of the CDR3 is 16 residues. CDR3 residues: CASSLALLASYNEQFF. CDR3 sequence (DNA): TGTGCCAGCAGCTTAGCGCTACTAGCTTCCTACAATGAGCAGTTCTTC.

This CDR3 reads CASSSWAVRGRTNYGYTF. In nucleotides, the CDR3 is TGTGCCAGCAGTAGTTGGGCTGTTAGGGGCAGGACGAACTATGGCTACACCTTC. The chain is built from TRBV27 and TRBJ1-2, with TRBD1 as a possible D gene (5 bases). Trimming removed 5 bases at V and 2 bases at J, with 24 bases between. Germline V CDR1 and CDR2: MNHEY, SMNVEV (reference sequence). This CDR3 is built from 18 residues.